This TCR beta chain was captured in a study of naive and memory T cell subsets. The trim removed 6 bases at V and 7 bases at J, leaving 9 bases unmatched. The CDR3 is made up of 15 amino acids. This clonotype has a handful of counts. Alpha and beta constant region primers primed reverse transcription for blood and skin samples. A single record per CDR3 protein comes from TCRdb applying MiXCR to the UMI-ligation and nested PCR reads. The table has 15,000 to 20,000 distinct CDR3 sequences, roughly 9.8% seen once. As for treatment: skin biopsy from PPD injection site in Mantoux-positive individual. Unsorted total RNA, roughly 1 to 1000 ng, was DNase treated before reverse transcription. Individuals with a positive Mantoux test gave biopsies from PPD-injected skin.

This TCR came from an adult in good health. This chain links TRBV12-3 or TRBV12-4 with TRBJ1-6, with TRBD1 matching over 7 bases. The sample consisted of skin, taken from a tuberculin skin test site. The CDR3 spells CASSFHGTANSPLHF. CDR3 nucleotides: TGTGCCAGCAGCTTCCATGGGACAGCCAATTCACCCCTCCACTTT.